This T cell receptor (beta chain) was sequenced in a study of regulatory T cells in long-lasting Graves disease. Time point defined: newly diagnosed GD, antithyroid drugs for less than 3 months. The authors made the TCR library using RNA they extracted from PBMCs. There are 14 residues in the CDR3. Trimming took 0 bases from V and 6 from J, leaving 10 bases between them. CDR1 is SGHDT and CDR2 is YYEEEE in the germline V gene. CDR3 regions were amplified by Arm-PCR using iRepertoire HTBI primers to build TCR beta libraries. Original processing methods: Among the samples, around 60 TRBV and 14 TRBJ segments were identified. TCRdb reprocessed the multiplex PCR reads via MiXCR and lists one record per CDR3 protein. It is TCRdb's table, rather than the study itself, that gives the V and J calls and clone size. The data show roughly 420,000 distinct CDR3 sequences, roughly 17% seen once. The same sample was also studied in work on T cells in Graves' hyperthyroidism and ophthalmopathy.

Sequences were derived from peripheral blood mononuclear cells (PBMCs), sampled at new diagnosis, from a patient treated with antithyroid drugs. The chain is built from TRBV5-6 and TRBJ2-1, with D unresolved. The receptor was isolated from a woman in her twenties or thirties with Graves disease. The CDR3 reads CASSLDRRGNEQFF. The CDR3 bases are TGTGCCAGCAGCTTGGATCGGCGAGGCAATGAGCAGTTCTTC.